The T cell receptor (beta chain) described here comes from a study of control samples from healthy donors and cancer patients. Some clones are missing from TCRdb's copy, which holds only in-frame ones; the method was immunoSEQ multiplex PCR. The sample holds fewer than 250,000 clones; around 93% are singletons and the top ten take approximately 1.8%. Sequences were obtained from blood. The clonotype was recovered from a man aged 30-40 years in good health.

This chain's CDR3 is CASSVLTFQQYF. The CDR3 region has the DNA TGTGCCAGCAGTGTTTTGACTTTCCAGCAGTACTTC. The chain combines TRBV25-1 with TRBJ2-7; D ambiguous. V shed 4 bases and J shed 8 bases, with 12 bases lying between them. The CDR3 contains 12 residues. CDR1 and CDR2 from the germline V gene are MGHDK and SYGVNS.